The next 23 T cell receptor beta chains were all read from a single sample in a study of T cell repertoires in cytomegalovirus infection. Via MiXCR, TCRdb re-called the reads, giving one row per CDR3 protein. The table shows fewer than 550,000 distinct CDR3 sequences, with around 10% occurring only once. Sequencing input: PBMCs. All receptors derive from a human donor in good health (CMV status not recorded). Some clones in this sample may be carry-over from other donors' samples.

This clonotype was found many times. This rearrangement joins TRBV6-2 or TRBV6-3 to TRBJ2-5; D is possibly TRBD1 (5 bases). V gave up 3 bases and J gave up 3 bases, with 11 bases separating them. This CDR3 region has 14 residues. Germline loops: CDR1 MNHEY, CDR2 SVGEGT. This CDR3 reads CASSYGGREETQYF. The CDR3, as DNA: TGTGCCAGCAGTTATGGTGGCAGGGAAGAGACCCAGTACTTC.

As concerns this clonotype: This clone may be a read error of a much larger clone one base away. Because the CDR3 is missing its conserved closing phenylalanine or tryptophan, this is likely a read error. The V gene is TRBV20-1, the J gene TRBJ2-1; 14 bases are a match to TRBD2. Germline lookup yields CDR1 DFQATT and CDR2 SNEGSKA (reference sequence). Germline trimming cut 0 bases from V and 7 bases from J; bases unmatched to any gene: 8. CDR3 length: 17 residues. Here the CDR3 reads CSARDEGLAGVGNEQFY. CDR3 bases: TGCAGTGCTAGAGATGAGGGACTAGCGGGAGTGGGTAATGAGCAGTTCTAC.

This clonotype was seen many times. V and J are TRBV7-6 and TRBJ1-1, with D possibly matching TRBD1 (5 bases). This CDR3 is 16 amino acids long. Germline V gene lookup returns CDR1 SGHVS and CDR2 FNYEAQ. Trimming pared 2 bases from V and 4 bases from J, leaving 17 bases between. CDR3 amino acids: CASSLRRLGDVTEAFF. The CDR3 bases are TGTGCCAGCAGCTTAAGGCGGTTGGGGGACGTCACTGAAGCTTTCTTT.

The sample holds many counts of this clonotype. The rearrangement links TRBV2 to TRBJ2-3; TRBD2 aligns across 7 bases. Germline V lookup: CDR1 SNHLY, CDR2 FYNNEI. The CDR3 contains 13 residues. The junction had 4 bases not matched to a gene; V was cut back by 8 bases and J by 2 bases. The CDR3 nucleotides read TGTGCCAGCCCAGCGGGGATCACAGATACGCAGTATTTT. As protein: CASPAGITDTQYF.

This clonotype showed up many times. The rearrangement links TRBV12-3 or TRBV12-4 to TRBJ2-7; maybe TRBD1 (5 bases). The ends were cut back, 3 bases at V and 5 bases at J, with 14 bases in the middle. The CDR3 runs to 14 residues. In nucleotides, the CDR3 is TGTGCCAGCAGTTTGCAAGGCGGCAGGGACGAGCAGTACTTC. It translates to CASSLQGGRDEQYF.

The chain links TRBV2 to TRBJ2-1; TRBD2 agrees at 14 bases. The germline V gene has CDR1 SNHLY and CDR2 FYNNEI. This CDR3 region has 15 residues. The V segment lost 10 bases and the J segment 7 bases; nucleotides outside the gene matches: 9. CDR3 in DNA: TGTGCCACCCAGGGGACTAGCGGGAGTTGGAATGAGCAGTTCTTC. Amino acid sequence: CATQGTSGSWNEQFF.

As to this clonotype: Being one base from a much bigger clone, this may be a read error. This chain links TRBV27 with TRBJ1-5, with D possibly being TRBD1 (5 bases). The CDR3 is 13 residues long. Germline CDR1 reads MNHEY; CDR2 reads SMNVEV (reference sequence). CDR3 loop: CASSLGAFRPRHF. CDR3 in DNA: TGTGCCAGCAGTTTAGGGGCTTTCCGGCCCCGGCATTTT.

This clonotype was found many times. The V gene is TRBV6-1, the J gene TRBJ2-1, with TRBD2 identical over 7 bases. J lost 5 bases, V lost 1 base, and 11 bases had no gene match. Germline-derived CDR1 and CDR2 are MNHNS and SASEGT. The CDR3 covers 17 residues. The CDR3 DNA follows: TGTGCCAGCAGTGAAGTGGGTTGGACTAGGGCTAACAATGAGCAGTTCTTC. Encoded protein: CASSEVGWTRANNEQFF.

This clonotype was counted a few times. This chain's CDR3 is CSVVLGFTDTQYF. The CDR3 region has the DNA TGCAGCGTTGTCCTCGGCTTCACAGATACGCAGTATTTT. The chain carries TRBV29-1 and TRBJ2-3; unclear D gene. Germline V lookup: CDR1 SQVTM, CDR2 ANQGSEA. With 4 bases removed from V and 2 bases from J, the gap between germline ends came to 10 bases. CDR3 size: 13 residues.

This clonotype was observed many times. The chain uses TRBV6-5 and TRBJ2-3; unclear D gene. Per the germline V gene, CDR1 is MNHEY and CDR2 is SVGAGI. The CDR3 contains 15 residues. V lost 3 bases and J 1 base, leaving 11 bases between the germline ends. In nucleotides, the CDR3 is TGTGCCAGCAGTTATGGTATCGCGGGCACAGATACGCAGTATTTT. Amino acids: CASSYGIAGTDTQYF.

This chain links TRBV5-5 with TRBJ1-3; D call uncertain. CDR1 and CDR2 from the germline V gene are SGHKS and YYEKEE (reference sequence). Trimming took 4 bases from V and 3 from J, leaving 14 bases between them. CDR3 length equals 15 residues. CDR3 nucleotide sequence: TGTGCCAGCAGCCCTTTCGAGGCGTTTGGAAACACCATATATTTT. It is translated as CASSPFEAFGNTIYF.

This clonotype was seen many times. The genes are TRBV28 and TRBJ2-7; D may be TRBD1 (5 bases). Germline loops: CDR1 MDHEN, CDR2 SYDVKM. The germline V and J ends were trimmed by 3 bases and 3 bases, with 15 bases remaining between them. This CDR3 has 15 amino acids. In nucleotides, the CDR3 is TGTGCCAGCAGTTTCCCCCAGGGAAGAGTCTACGAGCAGTACTTC. Protein: CASSFPQGRVYEQYF.

This chain connects TRBV20-1 to TRBJ1-1; D gene ambiguous. CDR1 and CDR2 (germline): DFQATT, SNEGSKA (reference sequence). CDR3 length: 14 amino acids. The ends were cut back, 4 bases at V and 4 bases at J, with 16 bases in the middle. CDR3 DNA sequence: TGCAGTGCTAAAAAGGACCGGGCGGGCACTGAAGCTTTCTTT. Amino acids: CSAKKDRAGTEAFF.

This clonotype was observed a few times. The J gene is TRBJ1-2, the V gene TRBV19; D ambiguous. CDR1 and CDR2 (germline): LNHDA, SQIVND (reference sequence). This CDR3 is built from 15 residues. V lost 3 bases to trimming and J lost 3 bases, with 14 bases between them. In nucleotides, the CDR3 is TGTGCCAGTAGTATTAATCCGGTTGGGGACTATGGCTACACCTTC. Protein sequence: CASSINPVGDYGYTF.

This sequence joins TRBV5-1 and TRBJ1-1, with 10 bases that match TRBD1. This CDR3 is 12 amino acids long. Trimming cost V 6 bases and J 6 bases; bases outside gene matches: 2. Germline V CDR1 and CDR2: SGHRS, YFSETQ. The CDR3 reads CASKGQGAEAFF. The CDR3 region has the DNA TGCGCCAGCAAAGGACAGGGGGCTGAAGCTTTCTTT.

This clonotype has ten or more counts. V usage is TRBV11-3 and J usage is TRBJ2-7, with 8 bases matching TRBD1. With V trimmed by 5 bases and J by 1 base, 7 bases remained unmatched. Germline CDR1 and CDR2: SGHNT and YENEEA. CDR3 length equals 15 residues. The CDR3 DNA follows: TGTGCCAGCAGCCCCGGACAGGGAAGGTCCTACGAGCAGTACTTC. It encodes CASSPGQGRSYEQYF.

The chain combines TRBV19 with TRBJ2-7, with D possibly TRBD2 on 6 matching bases. Per the germline V gene, CDR1 is LNHDA and CDR2 is SQIVND (reference sequence). The CDR3 sequence is 13 residues long. The germline V and J ends were trimmed by 5 bases and 3 bases, with 11 bases remaining between them. The CDR3 sequence: CASSAGLNYEQYF. The CDR3 bases are TGTGCCAGTAGTGCAGGACTAAACTACGAGCAGTACTTC.

This chain uses TRBV2 with TRBJ1-3, with a possible D match to TRBD1 (6 bases). Germline lookup yields CDR1 SNHLY and CDR2 FYNNEI. CDR3 length: 15 amino acids. The germline V and J ends were trimmed by 5 bases and 0 bases, with 11 bases remaining between them. This chain's CDR3 is CASSSDSLSGNTIYF. The CDR3 DNA is TGTGCCAGCAGTTCGGACAGTCTCTCTGGAAACACCATATATTTT.

The rearrangement links TRBV20-1 to TRBJ2-5; 12 bases fit TRBD1. V lost 3 bases to trimming and J lost 1 base; unmatched junction nucleotides: 12. The CDR3 is made up of 18 amino acids. In germline, CDR1 is DFQATT, CDR2 SNEGSKA (reference sequence). The CDR3 bases are TGCAGTGCTAGGGCGGCCTCGGGGACAGGGGGCCTCCAAGAGACCCAGTACTTC. Encoded protein: CSARAASGTGGLQETQYF.

This clonotype was recorded at least ten times. The rearrangement links TRBV11-2 to TRBJ1-2; possible D gene TRBD1, 5 bases. CDR1 is SGHAT, CDR2 FQNNGV, per germline. Deletions cut 0 bases from V and 4 bases from J, with 12 bases between. The CDR3 has 15 residues. The CDR3, as DNA: TGTGCCAGCAGCTTAGATCGGGCAGGGTCCTATGGCTACACCTTC. It codes for CASSLDRAGSYGYTF. Using reference TRBV11-2 and TRBJ1-2 for the parts outside the CDR3, the full variable domain is EAGVAQSPRYKIIEKRQSVAFWCNPISGHATLYWYQQILGQGPKLLIQFQNNGVVDDSQLPKDRFSAERLKGVDSTLKIQPAKLEDSAVYLCASSLDRAGSYGYTFGSGTRLTVV.

J is TRBJ2-2 and V is TRBV7-9; TRBD2 matches at 7 bases. The CDR3 runs to 17 residues. The germline CDR1 and CDR2 sequences are SEHNR and FQNEAQ (reference sequence). J lost 0 bases, V lost 0 bases, and 4 bases had no gene match. The CDR3: CASSLAPGGTNTGELFF. CDR3 in DNA: TGTGCCAGCAGCTTAGCGCCCGGGGGGACGAACACCGGGGAGCTGTTTTTT.

The chain combines TRBV20-1 with TRBJ2-7, with D possibly matching TRBD2 (6 bases). Looked up from germline, CDR1 is DFQATT and CDR2 is SNEGSKA (reference sequence). CDR3 length: 13 amino acids. V lost 6 bases and J lost 2, with 14 bases in between. In nucleotides, the CDR3 is TGCAGTGCCGTGGGACTGAACCCCTACGAGCAGTACTTC. It specifies CSAVGLNPYEQYF.

The V gene is TRBV20-1, the J gene TRBJ1-1; 7 nucleotides align to TRBD1. Per the germline V gene, CDR1 is DFQATT and CDR2 is SNEGSKA (reference sequence). Unmatched junction bases numbered 8, after V lost 5 bases and J lost 2 bases. This CDR3 spans 14 amino acids. The DNA of the CDR3 is TGCAGTGCTTGGGACAGCGACCTCAACACTGAAGCTTTCTTT. Its protein is CSAWDSDLNTEAFF.